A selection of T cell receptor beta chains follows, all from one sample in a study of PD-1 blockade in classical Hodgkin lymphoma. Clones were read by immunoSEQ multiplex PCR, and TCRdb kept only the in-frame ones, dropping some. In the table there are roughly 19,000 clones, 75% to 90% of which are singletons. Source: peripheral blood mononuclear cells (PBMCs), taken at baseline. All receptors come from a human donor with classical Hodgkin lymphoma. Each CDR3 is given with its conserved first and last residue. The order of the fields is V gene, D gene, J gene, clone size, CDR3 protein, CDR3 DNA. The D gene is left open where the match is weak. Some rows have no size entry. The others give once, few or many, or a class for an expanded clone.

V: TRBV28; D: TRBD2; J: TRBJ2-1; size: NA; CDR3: CASNVSGRSSYNEQFF; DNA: TGTGCCAGCAACGTTAGCGGGAGATCGTCCTACAATGAGCAGTTCTTC
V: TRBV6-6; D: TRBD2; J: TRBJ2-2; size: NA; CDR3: CASSYTGLVGEELFF; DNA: TGTGCCAGCAGTTATACGGGACTAGTAGGAGAGGAGCTGTTTTTT
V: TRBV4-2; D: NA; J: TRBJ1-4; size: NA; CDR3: CASSQVWGQSNEKLFF; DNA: TGTGCCAGCAGCCAAGTGTGGGGACAATCAAATGAAAAACTGTTTTTT
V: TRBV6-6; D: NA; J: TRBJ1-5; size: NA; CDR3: CASEGSRNQPQHF; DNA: TGTGCCAGCGAGGGATCGCGGAATCAGCCCCAGCATTTT
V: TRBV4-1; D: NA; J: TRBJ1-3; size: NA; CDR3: CASSQDEGRANIGNTIYF; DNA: TGCGCCAGCAGCCAAGATGAGGGCAGGGCTAACATCGGAAACACCATATATTTT
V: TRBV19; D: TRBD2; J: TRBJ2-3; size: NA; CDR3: CASSTRGTSGTTDTQYF; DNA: TGTGCCAGTAGTACCCGGGGGACTAGCGGGACTACAGATACGCAGTATTTT
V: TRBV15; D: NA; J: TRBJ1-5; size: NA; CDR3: CATSRKQGGGNQPQHF; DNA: TGTGCCACCAGCAGAAAGCAGGGTGGGGGCAATCAGCCCCAGCATTTT
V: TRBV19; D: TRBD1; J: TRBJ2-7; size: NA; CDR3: CASRTAGTGVYEQYF; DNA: TGTGCCAGTAGGACCGCCGGGACAGGCGTCTACGAGCAGTACTTC
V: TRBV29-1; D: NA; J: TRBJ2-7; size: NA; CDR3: CSVSPLGSYEQYF; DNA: TGCAGCGTATCCCCGCTGGGTTCCTACGAGCAGTACTTC
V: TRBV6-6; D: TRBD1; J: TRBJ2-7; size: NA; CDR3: CASRPAQGQGPYEQYF; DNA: TGTGCCAGCAGGCCGGCCCAGGGACAGGGCCCCTACGAGCAGTACTTC
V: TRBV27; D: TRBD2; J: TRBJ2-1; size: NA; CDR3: CASRRLANSYNEQFF; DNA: TGTGCCAGCCGAAGACTAGCCAACTCCTACAATGAGCAGTTCTTC
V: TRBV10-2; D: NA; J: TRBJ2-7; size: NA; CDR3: CASSGQSYEQYF; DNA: TGCGCCAGTAGTGGACAGAGCTACGAGCAGTACTTC
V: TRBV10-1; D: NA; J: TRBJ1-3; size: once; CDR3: CASSEGADSGNTIYF; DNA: TGCGCCAGCAGTGAAGGCGCAGACTCTGGAAACACCATATATTTT
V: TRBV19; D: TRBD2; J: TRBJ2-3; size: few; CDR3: CASSTGLAGITQYF; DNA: TGTGCCAGTAGTACCGGACTAGCCGGGATAACGCAGTATTTT
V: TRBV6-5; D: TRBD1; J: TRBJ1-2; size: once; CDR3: CASSERRQGSGYTF; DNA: TGTGCCAGCAGTGAGCGGAGACAGGGGTCCGGCTACACCTTC
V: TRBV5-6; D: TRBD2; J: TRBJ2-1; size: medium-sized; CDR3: CASKGLSYNEQFF; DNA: TGTGCCAGCAAGGGACTAAGTTACAATGAGCAGTTCTTC
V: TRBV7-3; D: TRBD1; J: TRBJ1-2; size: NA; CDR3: CASSSRGGVGVAYTF; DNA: TGTGCCAGCAGCTCTCGAGGGGGCGTTGGTGTAGCCTACACCTTC
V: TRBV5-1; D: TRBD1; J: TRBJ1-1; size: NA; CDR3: CASSDRDRGDLTEAFF; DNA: TGCGCCAGCAGCGACCGGGACAGGGGGGATCTCACTGAAGCTTTCTTT
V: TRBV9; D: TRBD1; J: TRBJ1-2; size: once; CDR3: CASSVATGEENYGYTF; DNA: TGTGCCAGCAGCGTGGCAACAGGGGAGGAAAACTATGGCTACACCTTC
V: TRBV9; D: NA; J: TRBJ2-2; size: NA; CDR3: CASSVGQVHTGELFF; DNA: TGTGCCAGCAGCGTAGGACAGGTACACACCGGGGAGCTGTTTTTT
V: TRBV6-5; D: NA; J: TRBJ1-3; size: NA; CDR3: CASRRGNTIYF; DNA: TGTGCCAGCAGACGAGGGAACACCATATATTTT
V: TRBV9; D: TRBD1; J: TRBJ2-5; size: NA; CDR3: CASSPGTGIEETQYF; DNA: TGTGCCAGCAGTCCCGGGACAGGGATCGAAGAGACCCAGTACTTC
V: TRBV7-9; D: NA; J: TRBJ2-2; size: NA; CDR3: CASSHELFF; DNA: TGTGCCAGCAGCCATGAGCTGTTTTTT